The 22 T cell receptor beta chains given below trace back to one sample, sequenced in a study of cytomegalovirus exposure and HLA in healthy donors. The PCR contained 60 Vbeta and 13 Jbeta primers. Clones were sequenced by immunoSEQ multiplex PCR, and TCRdb holds only the in-frame ones, with some missing. The data contain some 170,000 clones, approximately 72% of them singletons. The sequencing sample was made of PBMCs. These receptors were taken from a human donor in good health.

This clone was seen once. The chain uses TRBV19 and TRBJ2-3; 10 bases are shared with TRBD2. Germline CDR1 LNHDA, CDR2 SQIVND (reference sequence). The J segment lost 2 bases and the V segment lost 9 bases, leaving 5 bases of the junction unmatched. The CDR3 totals 14 residues. CDR3: CASTGLADTDTQYF. The CDR3 nucleotides read TGTGCCAGCACCGGACTAGCGGACACAGATACGCAGTATTTT.

This rearrangement joins TRBV14 to TRBJ2-7; 7 bases map to TRBD1. The CDR3 consists of 12 residues. Germline V gene data show CDR1 as SGHDN and CDR2 as FVKESK. Trimming took 4 bases from V and 12 from J; bases not matched to a gene: 9. The CDR3 sequence is CASSPGTDYRYF. The CDR3 nucleotides read TGTGCCAGCAGCCCCGGGACAGATTATCGGTACTTC.

The chain uses TRBV30 and TRBJ2-1, with 7 bases identical to TRBD2. Germline CDR1 is GTSNPN and CDR2 is SVGIG (reference sequence). The CDR3 runs to 15 residues. V lost 0 bases to trimming and J lost 4 bases; unmatched junction nucleotides: 6. CDR3 sequence reads: CAWSVGLEGYNEQFF. The CDR3 coding sequence is TGTGCCTGGAGTGTAGGACTAGAAGGATACAATGAGCAGTTCTTC.

V usage is TRBV29-1 and J usage is TRBJ2-3; 7 bases line up with TRBD1. The trim removed 3 bases at V and 3 bases at J, leaving 3 bases unmatched. CDR1 is SQVTM, CDR2 ANQGSEA, per germline. The CDR3 is made up of 13 amino acids. For the CDR3, the DNA is TGCAGCGTTGAGCGGACAGGTACAGATACGCAGTATTTT. Protein sequence: CSVERTGTDTQYF.

The chain has TRBV9 and TRBJ2-5, with 8 nucleotides matching TRBD1. The CDR3 runs to 15 residues. Germline CDR1 is SGDLS and CDR2 is YYNGEE. Trimming cost V 4 bases and J 4 bases; bases outside gene matches: 9. In nucleotides, the CDR3 is TGTGCCAGCAGCCCCCTGGGACAGGAAGGAGAGACCCAGTACTTC. Encoded protein: CASSPLGQEGETQYF.

This CDR3 reads CASSVEGQRTSYEQYF. CDR3 DNA sequence: TGTGCCAGCAGCGTTGAGGGACAGCGGACGAGTTACGAGCAGTACTTC. This chain links TRBV11-2 with TRBJ2-7, with TRBD1 matching 7 bases. The CDR3 totals 16 residues. CDR1 is SGHAT and CDR2 is FQNNGV in the germline V gene. The V gene end was trimmed by 5 bases and the J gene end by 4 bases; junction bases not matched to a gene: 14.

The chain has TRBV19 and TRBJ2-7; 7 bases fit TRBD1. This CDR3 spans 14 amino acids. Germline V lookup: CDR1 LNHDA, CDR2 SQIVND (reference sequence). J was trimmed by 2 bases and V by 5 bases; bases with no gene match: 6. In nucleotides, the CDR3 is TGTGCCAGTAGTCCGACAGGGAATCCCTACGAGCAGTACTTC. It yields the protein CASSPTGNPYEQYF.

The genes are TRBV11-2 and TRBJ1-2, with TRBD1 matching over 7 bases. Unmatched junction bases numbered 8, after V lost 8 bases and J lost 8 bases. Germline V gives CDR1 SGHAT, CDR2 FQNNGV. The CDR3 spans 12 residues. The CDR3, as DNA: TGTGCCAGCGGACAGGATGGTATGGGCTACACCTTC. It encodes CASGQDGMGYTF.

In this sample, this clone turned up a few times. An end of the junction does not agree with germline; a read error may underlie this. The chain uses TRBV7-9 and TRBJ1-1; weak D call: TRBD1 (5 bases). From germline, CDR1 is SEHNR and CDR2 FQNEAQ (reference sequence). CDR3 length equals 12 residues. The CDR3 sequence is CASSLIRWDFRF. Here the CDR3 DNA reads TGTGCCAGCAGCTTAATTCGGTGGGACTTTCGTTTT.

This clone was picked up a small number of times. This sequence joins TRBV25-1 and TRBJ2-7, with 11 bases matching TRBD1. The germline gives CDR1 MGHDK, CDR2 SYGVNS. Unmatched junction bases numbered 6, after V lost 3 bases and J lost 5 bases. The CDR3 contains 15 residues. The CDR3 is CASSDFRTGGNEQYF. Here the CDR3 DNA reads TGTGCCAGCAGTGATTTCAGGACAGGGGGCAACGAGCAGTACTTC.

This clone was recorded only once. The chain links TRBV7-2 to TRBJ2-5; 10 bases are a match to TRBD2. Near its end, the DNA agrees better with TRBJ2-7, so the J call may be wrong. The V gene's germline CDR1 is SGHTA and CDR2 FQGNSA. There are 14 residues in the CDR3. CDR3 bases: TGTGCCAGCAGCTTGGAGCGGGGGGGCTACGAGCAGTACTTC. Translated: CASSLERGGYEQYF.

The chain links TRBV7-3 to TRBJ2-1, with 15 bases aligning to TRBD2. After removal of 4 bases from V and 0 bases from J, the junction contained 7 bases not matched to a gene. The CDR3 spans 19 residues. CDR1 is SGHTA and CDR2 is FQGTGA in the germline V gene. CDR3 nucleotide sequence: TGTGCCAGCAGCTCGGGACTAGCGGGGGGCCCGTTCTCCTACAATGAGCAGTTCTTC. Its translation: CASSSGLAGGPFSYNEQFF.

This chain links TRBV6-5 with TRBJ1-1; D gene ambiguous. This CDR3 comprises 11 residues. CDR1 and CDR2 from the germline V gene are MNHEY and SVGAGI. Trimming cost V 10 bases and J 10 bases, with 16 bases left between them. CDR3 residues: CATYTVVGAFF. The CDR3 nucleotides read TGTGCCACCTATACAGTGGTGGGAGCTTTCTTT.

The chain carries TRBV2 and TRBJ2-1; 8 positions match TRBD1. J was trimmed by 1 base and V by 7 bases; bases with no gene match: 6. The CDR3 is 15 residues long. Germline assignment: CDR1 SNHLY and CDR2 FYNNEI. This CDR3 reads CASKSGQGSYNEQFF. DNA for the CDR3: TGTGCCAGCAAGTCCGGACAGGGATCCTACAATGAGCAGTTCTTC.

This clone was seen only a few times. This sequence joins TRBV7-3 and TRBJ1-3, with D possibly being TRBD1 (6 bases). V lost 2 bases and J lost 0, with 11 bases in between. The germline gives CDR1 SGHTA, CDR2 FQGTGA. The CDR3 runs to 16 residues. CDR3: CASSLGGGVSGNTIYF. In DNA, the CDR3 is TGTGCCAGCAGCTTAGGGGGGGGCGTCTCTGGAAACACCATATATTTT.

The chain recombines TRBV7-9 with TRBJ2-7, with D possibly matching TRBD1 (5 bases). This CDR3 comprises 13 residues. V gave up 5 bases and J gave up 3 bases, with 11 bases separating them. Germline V gene sequence: CDR1 SEHNR, CDR2 FQNEAQ (reference sequence). The CDR3 nucleotides are TGTGCCAGCAGCCCCAGGGTAGGCTACGAGCAGTACTTC. Encoded protein: CASSPRVGYEQYF.

The V gene is TRBV6-6, the J gene TRBJ2-1; possibly TRBD2 for D (5 bases). The CDR3 loop spans 15 amino acids. CDR1 and CDR2 from the germline V gene are MNHNY and SVGAGI (reference sequence). Trimming took off 6 bases at V and 4 bases at J, with 16 bases between the two ends. The CDR3 protein is CASSHPRGEYNEQFF. The CDR3 DNA follows: TGTGCCAGCAGCCACCCCCGGGGAGAGTACAATGAGCAGTTCTTC.

This clone was seen more than once but under ten times. J is TRBJ1-2 and V is TRBV2, with 8 bases that match TRBD1. The CDR3 sequence is 13 residues long. The germline V gene has CDR1 SNHLY and CDR2 FYNNEI. J was trimmed by 8 bases and V by 1 base; bases with no gene match: 3. CDR3 sequence (DNA): TGTGCCAGCAGTGAAGGGACAGGGCGAGGCTACACCTTC. Translated, it gives CASSEGTGRGYTF. Full variable domain (outside the CDR3, taken from reference TRBV2 and TRBJ1-2): EPEVTQTPSHQVTQMGQEVILRCVPISNHLYFYWYRQILGQKVEFLVSFYNNEISEKSEIFDDQFSVERPDGSNFTLKIRSTKLEDSAMYFCASSEGTGRGYTFGSGTRLTVV.

The rearrangement uses TRBV6-1 and TRBJ1-5, with D perhaps matching TRBD1 (5 bases). This CDR3 comprises 12 residues. Between the trimmed V and J ends, which lost 6 bases and 3 bases, there was a span of 6 bases. CDR1 is MNHNS, CDR2 SASEGT, per germline. The CDR3 DNA reads TGTGCCAGCAGGGGGCTCAATCAGCCCCAGCATTTT. Protein sequence: CASRGLNQPQHF.

The chain links TRBV10-3 to TRBJ1-5; 11 bases are shared with TRBD1. The CDR3 extends over 15 amino acids. V lost 10 bases, J lost 0 bases, and 5 bases stayed unmatched. Germline V gives CDR1 ENHRY, CDR2 SYGVKD. The CDR3 protein is CASGTGGNSNQPQHF. CDR3 sequence (DNA): TGTGCCAGCGGGACAGGGGGTAATAGCAATCAGCCCCAGCATTTT.

The CDR3 DNA sequence: TGTGCCAGCAGCGGGGTCGAGCGGGGGGACAATGAGCAGTTCTTC. The encoded protein is CASSGVERGDNEQFF. This chain joins TRBV2 and TRBJ2-1, with TRBD2 matching over 9 bases. This CDR3 region has 15 residues. V dropped 6 bases and J dropped 5; count of bases not matched to a gene: 8. CDR1 and CDR2 from the germline V gene are SNHLY and FYNNEI.

The chain carries TRBV7-9 and TRBJ2-3; no definite D call. This CDR3 region has 15 residues. From germline, CDR1 is SEHNR and CDR2 FQNEAQ (reference sequence). Trimming removed 0 bases at V and 5 bases at J, with 12 bases between. DNA of the CDR3: TGTGCCAGCAGCTTAGCGCTGGCTGATAAAGATACGCAGTATTTT. This gives the protein CASSLALADKDTQYF.